The 3 T cell receptor beta chains listed next were all sequenced from one sample in a study of T cell changes during pregnancy in multiple sclerosis. Clones were sequenced by immunoSEQ multiplex PCR, and TCRdb holds only the in-frame ones, with some missing. The table has over 50,000 clones, approximately 90% seen once. Sample: peripheral blood, taken in the first trimester of pregnancy. The source is a female donor in good health, enrolled as a control in a pregnancy study.

CDR3 DNA sequence: TGTGCCAGCAGCCTGCCCCCAGGGGGCGGGAGTCAGCCCCAGCATTTT. It is translated as CASSLPPGGGSQPQHF. V and J are TRBV7-2 and TRBJ1-5; TRBD1 agrees at 8 bases. Per germline, CDR1 SGHTA and CDR2 FQGNSA. The CDR3 length is 16 residues. The ends lost 5 bases at V and 6 bases at J; junction bases unmatched: 12.

CDR3 region: CASRSIGLSGNEQFF. CDR3 in DNA: TGTGCCAGCAGGTCGATCGGACTCTCAGGCAATGAGCAGTTCTTC. This sequence joins TRBV6-6 and TRBJ2-1; perhaps TRBD2 as D (5 bases). The V gene lost 6 bases and the J gene lost 6 bases, with 18 bases spanning the gap. Germline values: CDR1 MNHNY, CDR2 SVGAGI (reference sequence). The CDR3 totals 15 residues.

This chain links TRBV6-4 with TRBJ1-1; D perhaps matches TRBD1 (5 bases). This CDR3 has 14 residues. The germline CDR1 and CDR2 sequences are MRHNA and SNTAGT. V lost 5 bases and J 4 bases, leaving 14 bases between the germline ends. CDR3 region: CASSSEGDSTEAFF. The CDR3 bases are TGTGCCAGCAGTTCGGAAGGGGATAGCACTGAAGCTTTCTTT.